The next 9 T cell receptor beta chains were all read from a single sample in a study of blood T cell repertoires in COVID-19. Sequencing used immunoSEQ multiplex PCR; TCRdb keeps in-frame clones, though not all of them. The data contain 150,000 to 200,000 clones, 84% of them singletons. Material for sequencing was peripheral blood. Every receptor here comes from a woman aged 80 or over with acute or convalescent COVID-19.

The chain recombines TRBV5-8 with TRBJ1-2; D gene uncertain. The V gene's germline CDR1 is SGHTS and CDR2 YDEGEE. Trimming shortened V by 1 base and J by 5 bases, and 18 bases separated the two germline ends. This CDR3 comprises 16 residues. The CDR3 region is CASSLQVFGERYGYTF. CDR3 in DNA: TGTGCCAGCAGCTTGCAAGTTTTTGGGGAGAGATATGGCTACACCTTC.

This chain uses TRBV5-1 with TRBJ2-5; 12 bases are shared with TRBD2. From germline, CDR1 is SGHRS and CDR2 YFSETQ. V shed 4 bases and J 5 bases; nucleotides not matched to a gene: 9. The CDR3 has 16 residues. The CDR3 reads CASSARTSGVWETQYF. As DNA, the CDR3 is TGCGCCAGCAGCGCCAGGACTAGCGGGGTGTGGGAGACCCAGTACTTC.

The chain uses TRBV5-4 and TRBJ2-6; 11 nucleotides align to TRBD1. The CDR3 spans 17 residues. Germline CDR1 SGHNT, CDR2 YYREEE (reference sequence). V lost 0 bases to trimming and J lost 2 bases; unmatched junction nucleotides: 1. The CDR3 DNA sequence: TGTGCCAGCAGCTTGGGGACAGGGGGCACTGGGGCCAACGTCCTGACTTTC. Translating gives CASSLGTGGTGANVLTF.

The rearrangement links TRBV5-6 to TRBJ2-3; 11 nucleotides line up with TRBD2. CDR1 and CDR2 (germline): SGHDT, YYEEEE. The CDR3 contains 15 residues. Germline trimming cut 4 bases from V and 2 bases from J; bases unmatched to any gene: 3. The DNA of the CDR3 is TGTGCCAGCAGCCCGGGACTAGCGGACACAGATACGCAGTATTTT. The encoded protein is CASSPGLADTDTQYF.

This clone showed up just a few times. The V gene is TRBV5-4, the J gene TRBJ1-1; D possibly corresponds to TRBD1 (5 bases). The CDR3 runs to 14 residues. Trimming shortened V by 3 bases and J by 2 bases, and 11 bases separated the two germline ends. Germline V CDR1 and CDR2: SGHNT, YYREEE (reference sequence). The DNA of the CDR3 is TGTGCCAGCAGCTCAACCAGGGTTAACACTGAAGCTTTCTTT. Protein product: CASSSTRVNTEAFF.

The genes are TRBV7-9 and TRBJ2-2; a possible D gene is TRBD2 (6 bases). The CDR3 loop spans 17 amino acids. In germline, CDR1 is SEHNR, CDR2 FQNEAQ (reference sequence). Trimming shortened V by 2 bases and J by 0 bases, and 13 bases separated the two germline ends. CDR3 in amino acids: CASSLYGGSANTGELFF. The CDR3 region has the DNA TGTGCCAGCAGCTTATACGGGGGATCCGCGAACACCGGGGAGCTGTTTTTT.

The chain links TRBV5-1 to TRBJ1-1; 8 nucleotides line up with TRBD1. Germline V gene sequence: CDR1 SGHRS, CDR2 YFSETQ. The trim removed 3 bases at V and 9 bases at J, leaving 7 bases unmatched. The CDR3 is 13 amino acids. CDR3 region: CASSYGQGSKAFF. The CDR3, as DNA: TGCGCCAGCAGCTACGGACAGGGTAGTAAAGCTTTCTTT.

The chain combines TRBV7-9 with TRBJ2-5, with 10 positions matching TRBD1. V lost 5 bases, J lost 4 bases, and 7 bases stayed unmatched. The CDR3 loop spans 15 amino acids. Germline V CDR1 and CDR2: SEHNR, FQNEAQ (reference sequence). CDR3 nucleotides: TGTGCCAGCAGCCTGGACAGGGGGTTTTCAGAGACCCAGTACTTC. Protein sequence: CASSLDRGFSETQYF. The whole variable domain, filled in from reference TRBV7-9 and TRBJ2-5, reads DTGVSQNPRHKITKRGQNVTFRCDPISEHNRLYWYRQTLGQGPEFLTYFQNEAQLEKSRLLSDRFSAERPKGSFSTLEIQRTEQGDSAMYLCASSLDRGFSETQYFGPGTRLLVL.

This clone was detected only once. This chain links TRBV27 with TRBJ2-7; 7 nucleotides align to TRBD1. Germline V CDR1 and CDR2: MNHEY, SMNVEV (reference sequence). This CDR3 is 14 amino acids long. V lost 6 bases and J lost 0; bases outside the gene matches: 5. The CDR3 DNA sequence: TGTGCCAGCAGCCCCGACAGGGACTCCTACGAGCAGTACTTC. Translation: CASSPDRDSYEQYF.